The 16 T cell receptor beta chains in this list originate from one sample, sequenced in a study of cytomegalovirus exposure and HLA in healthy donors. PCR employed 60 Vbeta and 13 Jbeta primers. Data came from immunoSEQ multiplex PCR; TCRdb stores just in-frame clones and leaves some out. The repertoire holds around 100,000 clones, with about 78% as singletons. Input material: PBMCs. Source of these receptors: a woman in her forties in good health and CMV-seropositive.

The V gene is TRBV5-1, the J gene TRBJ1-1; D possibly corresponds to TRBD1 (6 bases). Germline V gene sequence: CDR1 SGHRS, CDR2 YFSETQ. Between the trimmed V and J ends, which lost 4 bases and 0 bases, there was a span of 13 bases. This CDR3 is built from 15 residues. This CDR3 reads CASSLDQGMNTEAFF. In nucleotides, the CDR3 is TGCGCCAGCAGCCTAGATCAGGGGATGAACACTGAAGCTTTCTTT.

The chain recombines TRBV7-9 with TRBJ1-5; 7 bases line up with TRBD1. The CDR3 runs 15 residues. Trimming cost V 5 bases and J 1 base; bases outside gene matches: 5. Germline V CDR1 and CDR2: SEHNR, FQNEAQ (reference sequence). CDR3 sequence (DNA): TGTGCCAGCAGCGCGGGGGGACAGAGCAATCAGCCCCAGCATTTT. It is translated as CASSAGGQSNQPQHF.

The V call is TRBV10-3, the J call TRBJ2-7, with 7 positions matching TRBD1. The CDR3 extends over 17 amino acids. Looked up from germline, CDR1 is ENHRY and CDR2 is SYGVKD. V trimming: 4 bases; J trimming: 4 bases; junction bases outside the gene matches: 16. In nucleotides, the CDR3 is TGTGCCATCAGTGGTAGCTGGACAGGCCAGACAGCTTACGAGCAGTACTTC. Protein product: CAISGSWTGQTAYEQYF.

In this sample, this clone turned up once. The V and J genes are TRBV4-1 and TRBJ1-5; weak D call: TRBD1 (5 bases). The CDR3 sequence is 15 residues long. In germline, CDR1 is MGHRA, CDR2 YSYEKL. V was trimmed by 1 base and J by 7 bases, leaving 14 bases between them. The CDR3 spells CASSQGDSIYQPQHF. The CDR3 bases are TGCGCCAGCAGCCAAGGAGACAGCATTTACCAGCCCCAGCATTTT.

The chain carries TRBV7-9 and TRBJ2-1; no clear D. The CDR3 has 12 amino acids. Germline V gene lookup returns CDR1 SEHNR and CDR2 FQNEAQ (reference sequence). V lost 4 bases to trimming and J lost 9 bases, with 10 bases between them. CDR3 nucleotides: TGTGCCAGCAGCTCCAACGAGCGTGAGCAGTTCTTC. This sequence encodes CASSSNEREQFF.

The CDR3 loop is CASRQIRGNARYSNQPQHF. The CDR3 nucleotides are TGTGCCAGCAGGCAGATCAGGGGTAATGCTCGATATAGCAATCAGCCCCAGCATTTT. The chain uses TRBV27 and TRBJ1-5, with a weak D call TRBD1 (6 bases). The CDR3 spans 19 residues. Between the trimmed V and J ends, which lost 6 bases and 0 bases, there was a span of 24 bases. The germline V gene has CDR1 MNHEY and CDR2 SMNVEV (reference sequence).

The V call is TRBV6-1, the J call TRBJ2-1; 11 nucleotides agree with TRBD2. Germline values: CDR1 MNHNS, CDR2 SASEGT. The junction had 5 bases not matched to a gene; V was cut back by 5 bases and J by 8 bases. There are 14 residues in the CDR3. The CDR3 nucleotides read TGTGCCAGCAGTCGACTAGCGGGAAGGGATGAGCAGTTCTTC. Amino acid sequence: CASSRLAGRDEQFF.

The V and J genes are TRBV6-1 and TRBJ1-1, with a tentative D call TRBD1 (5 bases). Germline assignment: CDR1 MNHNS and CDR2 SASEGT. Trimming pared 0 bases from V and 1 base from J, leaving 15 bases between. The CDR3 runs 17 residues. DNA for the CDR3: TGTGCCAGCAGTGAAGCCCTCTTGGGACTTTCGAACACTGAAGCTTTCTTT. Translating it yields CASSEALLGLSNTEAFF.

This rearrangement joins TRBV5-6 to TRBJ2-1, with 10 bases identical to TRBD2. CDR1 SGHDT and CDR2 YYEEEE come from the germline V gene. Trimming at V came to 1 base and at J to 7 bases, leaving 5 bases not matched to a gene. The CDR3 length is 15 residues. The CDR3 nucleotides read TGTGCCAGCAGCTTGAGCGGGAGGGCGTCGAATGAGCAGTTCTTC. Its protein is CASSLSGRASNEQFF.

This clone occurred a few times. This chain joins TRBV2 and TRBJ2-7; TRBD2 matches at 8 bases. V gave up 7 bases and J gave up 3 bases; unmatched junction bases: 11. This CDR3 comprises 15 residues. Germline V gives CDR1 SNHLY, CDR2 FYNNEI. In DNA form, the CDR3 reads TGTGCCAGCAAGCGGGCGGGAGGAGGGGTCTACGAGCAGTACTTC. Residues: CASKRAGGGVYEQYF.

For the CDR3, the DNA is TGCGCCAGCGCCCCCGGGGGGGGAACGGAGACCCAGTACTTC. Its translation: CASAPGGGTETQYF. The chain is built from TRBV5-1 and TRBJ2-5; 8 nucleotides match TRBD2. J gave up 5 bases and V 7 bases, and 10 bases lay outside the gene matches. The germline V gene has CDR1 SGHRS and CDR2 YFSETQ. This CDR3 has 14 amino acids. Based on the CDR3 plus reference TRBV5-1 and TRBJ2-5, the full variable domain is KAGVTQTPRYLIKTRGQQVTLSCSPISGHRSVSWYQQTPGQGLQFLFEYFSETQRNKGNFPGRFSGRQFSNSRSEMNVSTLELGDSALYLCASAPGGGTETQYFGPGTRLLVL.

This clone was seen once. The chain uses TRBV18 and TRBJ2-7, with 15 bases identical to TRBD2. V dropped 5 bases and J dropped 4; count of bases not matched to a gene: 6. The CDR3 length is 16 residues. The germline V gene has CDR1 KGHSH and CDR2 LQKENI. DNA of the CDR3: TGTGCCAGCTCATCCGGACTAGCGGGAGGGCCTTACGAGCAGTACTTC. Translation gives CASSSGLAGGPYEQYF.

This clone occurred once. The chain uses TRBV30 and TRBJ1-3; 8 nucleotides match TRBD1. Per germline, CDR1 GTSNPN and CDR2 SVGIG (reference sequence). The CDR3 has 17 amino acids. V shed 1 base and J 3 bases; nucleotides not matched to a gene: 11. The CDR3 is CAWSGASAGGDGNTIYF. The CDR3 DNA follows: TGTGCCTGGAGTGGAGCCTCCGCAGGGGGCGATGGAAACACCATATATTTT.

This clone was recorded a few times. For the CDR3, the DNA is TGTGCCAGTAGTCCCCCAGGGGCAACTGCTTACACAGATACGCAGTATTTT. Encoded protein: CASSPPGATAYTDTQYF. V usage is TRBV19 and J usage is TRBJ2-3; TRBD1 might be the D (6 bases). The CDR3 runs to 17 residues. Trimming removed 5 bases from V and 2 bases from J, with 20 bases in between. Germline-derived CDR1 and CDR2 are LNHDA and SQIVND (reference sequence).

This rearrangement joins TRBV5-1 to TRBJ1-2, with 9 bases aligning to TRBD1. Looked up from germline, CDR1 is SGHRS and CDR2 is YFSETQ. CDR3 length: 14 residues. Unmatched junction bases numbered 0, after V lost 0 bases and J lost 3 bases. The CDR3 loop is CASSLGDRDYGYTF. CDR3 in DNA: TGCGCCAGCAGCTTGGGGGACAGGGACTATGGCTACACCTTC.

A word on this clone: Other DNA sequences of this sample code for an identical CDR3. This rearrangement joins TRBV6-1 to TRBJ2-1; a weak D match, TRBD2 (6 bases). Trimming shortened V by 5 bases and J by 4 bases, and 15 bases separated the two germline ends. The germline V gene encodes CDR1 MNHNS and CDR2 SASEGT. This CDR3 comprises 15 residues. CDR3 sequence reads: CASSTFGEEYNEQFF. CDR3 nucleotide sequence: TGTGCCAGCAGTACCTTTGGGGAGGAATACAATGAGCAGTTCTTC.